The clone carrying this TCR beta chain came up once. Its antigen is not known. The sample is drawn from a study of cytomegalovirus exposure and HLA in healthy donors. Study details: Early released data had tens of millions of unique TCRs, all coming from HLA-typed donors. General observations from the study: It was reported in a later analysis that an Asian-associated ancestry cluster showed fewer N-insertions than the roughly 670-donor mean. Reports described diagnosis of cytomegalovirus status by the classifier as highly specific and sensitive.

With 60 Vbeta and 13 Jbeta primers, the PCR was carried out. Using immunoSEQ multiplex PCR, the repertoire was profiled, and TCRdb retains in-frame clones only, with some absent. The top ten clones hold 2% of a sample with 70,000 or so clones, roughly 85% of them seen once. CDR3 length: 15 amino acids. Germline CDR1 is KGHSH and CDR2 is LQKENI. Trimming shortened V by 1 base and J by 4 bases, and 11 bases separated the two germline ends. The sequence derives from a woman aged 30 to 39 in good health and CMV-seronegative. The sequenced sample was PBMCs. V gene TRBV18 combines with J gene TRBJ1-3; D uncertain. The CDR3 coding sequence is TGTGCCAGCTCACCACGGGAGACGGTGGGAAACACCATATATTTT. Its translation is CASSPRETVGNTIYF.